The clone carrying this TCR beta chain turned up a few times. The record originates from a study of blood T cells in healthy people across ages. Combining a sample-barcoded 5' primer with a J-beta primer mix, a second PCR ran for about 6 to 12 cycles. At least 2.5 million CDR3-containing paired-end reads were obtained per sample. TCRdb re-derived calls from the 5' RACE reads in MiXCR, one entry per CDR3 protein. The sample lists approximately 780,000 distinct CDR3 sequences; around 24% were seen once. In germline, CDR1 is MDHEN, CDR2 SYDVKM. The CDR3 sequence is 15 residues long. V dropped 2 bases and J dropped 5 bases, with 13 bases sitting between them. These data were also reused for a study on T cells of mothers and their children. As that report states: Donors were a few healthy Caucasian mothers and their six children.

J is TRBJ1-5 and V is TRBV28; a possible D gene is TRBD1 (6 bases). Sequencing was carried out using blood. The clonotype comes from a boy aged 5-17 years in good health. Here the CDR3 reads CASSLLGAAYQPQHF. CDR3 sequence (DNA): TGTGCCAGCAGTTTACTGGGGGCGGCATATCAGCCCCAGCATTTT.